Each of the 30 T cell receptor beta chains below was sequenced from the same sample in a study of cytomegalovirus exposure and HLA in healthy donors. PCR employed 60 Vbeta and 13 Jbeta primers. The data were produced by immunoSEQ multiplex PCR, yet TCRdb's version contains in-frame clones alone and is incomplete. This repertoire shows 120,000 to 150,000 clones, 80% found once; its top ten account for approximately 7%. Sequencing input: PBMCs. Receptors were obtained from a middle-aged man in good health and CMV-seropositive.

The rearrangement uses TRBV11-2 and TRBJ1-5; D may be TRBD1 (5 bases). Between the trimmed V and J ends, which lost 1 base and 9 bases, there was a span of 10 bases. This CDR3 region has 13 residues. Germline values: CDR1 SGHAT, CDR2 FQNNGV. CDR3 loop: CASSLGGLSPQHF. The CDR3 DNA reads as TGTGCCAGCAGCTTAGGGGGCCTCTCGCCCCAGCATTTT. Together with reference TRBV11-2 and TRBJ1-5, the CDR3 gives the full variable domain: EAGVAQSPRYKIIEKRQSVAFWCNPISGHATLYWYQQILGQGPKLLIQFQNNGVVDDSQLPKDRFSAERLKGVDSTLKIQPAKLEDSAVYLCASSLGGLSPQHFGDGTRLSIL.

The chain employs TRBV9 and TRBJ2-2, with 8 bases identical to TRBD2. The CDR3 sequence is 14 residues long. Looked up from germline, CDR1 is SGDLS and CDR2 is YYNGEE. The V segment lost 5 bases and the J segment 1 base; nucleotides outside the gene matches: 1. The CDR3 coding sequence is TGTGCCAGCAGGAGCGGGAGGAACACCGGGGAGCTGTTTTTT. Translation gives CASRSGRNTGELFF.

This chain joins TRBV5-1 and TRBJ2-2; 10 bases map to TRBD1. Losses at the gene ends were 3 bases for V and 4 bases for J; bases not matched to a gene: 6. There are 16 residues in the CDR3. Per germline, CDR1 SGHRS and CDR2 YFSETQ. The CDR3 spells CASSSRQGAVTGELFF. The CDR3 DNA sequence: TGCGCCAGCAGCTCCAGACAGGGGGCGGTCACCGGGGAGCTGTTTTTT.

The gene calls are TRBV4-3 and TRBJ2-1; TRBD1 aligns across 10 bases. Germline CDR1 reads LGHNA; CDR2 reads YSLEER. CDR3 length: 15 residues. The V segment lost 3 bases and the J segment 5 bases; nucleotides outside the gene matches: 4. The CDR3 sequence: CASSHGQGGNNEQFF. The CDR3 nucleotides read TGCGCCAGCAGCCACGGACAGGGGGGAAACAATGAGCAGTTCTTC.

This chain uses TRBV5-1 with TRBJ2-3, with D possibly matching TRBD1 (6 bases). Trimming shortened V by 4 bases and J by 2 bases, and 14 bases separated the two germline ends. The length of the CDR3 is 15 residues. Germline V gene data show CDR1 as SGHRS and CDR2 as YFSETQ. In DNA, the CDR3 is TGCGCCAGCAGCGAGCCGACAGGTGTCACAGATACGCAGTATTTT. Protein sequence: CASSEPTGVTDTQYF.

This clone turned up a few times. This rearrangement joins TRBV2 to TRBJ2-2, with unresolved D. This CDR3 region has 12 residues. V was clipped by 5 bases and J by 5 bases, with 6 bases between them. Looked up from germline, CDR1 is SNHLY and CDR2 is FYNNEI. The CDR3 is CASSSFTGELFF. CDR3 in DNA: TGTGCCAGCAGTTCTTTTACCGGGGAGCTGTTTTTT. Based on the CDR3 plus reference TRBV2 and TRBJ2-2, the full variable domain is EPEVTQTPSHQVTQMGQEVILRCVPISNHLYFYWYRQILGQKVEFLVSFYNNEISEKSEIFDDQFSVERPDGSNFTLKIRSTKLEDSAMYFCASSSFTGELFFGEGSRLTVL.

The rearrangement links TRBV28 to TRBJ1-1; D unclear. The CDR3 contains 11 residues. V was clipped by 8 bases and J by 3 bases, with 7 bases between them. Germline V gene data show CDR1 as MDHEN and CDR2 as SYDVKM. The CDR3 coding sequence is TGTGCCAGCGGGCGGGACACTGAAGCTTTCTTT. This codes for CASGRDTEAFF.

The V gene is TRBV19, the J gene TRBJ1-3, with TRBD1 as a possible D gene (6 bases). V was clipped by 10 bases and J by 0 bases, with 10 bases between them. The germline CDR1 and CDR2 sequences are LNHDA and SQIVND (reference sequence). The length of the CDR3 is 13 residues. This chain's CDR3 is CATGDRSGNTIYF. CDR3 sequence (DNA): TGTGCCACAGGGGACCGCTCTGGAAACACCATATATTTT.

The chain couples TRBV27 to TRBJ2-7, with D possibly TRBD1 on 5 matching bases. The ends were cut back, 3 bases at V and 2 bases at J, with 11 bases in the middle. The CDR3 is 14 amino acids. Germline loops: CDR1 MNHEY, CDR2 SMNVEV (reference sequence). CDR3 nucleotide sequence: TGTGCCAGCAGTTTTCACGACAGAACCTACGAGCAGTACTTC. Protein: CASSFHDRTYEQYF.

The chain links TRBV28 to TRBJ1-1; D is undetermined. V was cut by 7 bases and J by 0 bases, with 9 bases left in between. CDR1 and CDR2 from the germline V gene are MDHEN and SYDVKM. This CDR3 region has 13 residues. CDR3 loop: CASTWTLNTEAFF. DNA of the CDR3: TGTGCCAGCACGTGGACTTTGAACACTGAAGCTTTCTTT.

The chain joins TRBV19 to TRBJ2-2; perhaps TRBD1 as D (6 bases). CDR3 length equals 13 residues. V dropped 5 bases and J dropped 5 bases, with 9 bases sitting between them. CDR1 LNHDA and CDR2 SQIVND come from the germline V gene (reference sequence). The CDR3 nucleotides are TGTGCCAGTAGTTCCAGGGGTACCGGGGAGCTGTTTTTT. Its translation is CASSSRGTGELFF.

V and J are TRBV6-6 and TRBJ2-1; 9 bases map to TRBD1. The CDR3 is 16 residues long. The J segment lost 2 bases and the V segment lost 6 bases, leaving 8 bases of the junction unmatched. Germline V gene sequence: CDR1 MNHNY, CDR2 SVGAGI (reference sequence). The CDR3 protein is CASSAMDRGAYNEQFF. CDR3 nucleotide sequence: TGTGCCAGCAGCGCTATGGACAGGGGCGCCTACAATGAGCAGTTCTTC.

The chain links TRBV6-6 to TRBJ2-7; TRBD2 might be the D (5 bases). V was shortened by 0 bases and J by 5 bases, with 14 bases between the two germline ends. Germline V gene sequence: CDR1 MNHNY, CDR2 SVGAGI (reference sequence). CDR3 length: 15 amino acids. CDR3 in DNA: TGTGCCAGCAGTTACTCCGGGATTAACATCGACGAGCAGTACTTC. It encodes CASSYSGINIDEQYF.

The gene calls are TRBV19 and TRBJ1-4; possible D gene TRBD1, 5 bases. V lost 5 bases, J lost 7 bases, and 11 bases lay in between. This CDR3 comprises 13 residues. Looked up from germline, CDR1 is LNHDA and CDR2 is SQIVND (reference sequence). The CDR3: CASSSTRVEKLFF. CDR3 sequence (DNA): TGTGCCAGTAGTTCAACCAGGGTTGAAAAACTGTTTTTT. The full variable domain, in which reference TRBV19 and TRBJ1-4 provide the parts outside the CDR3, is DGGITQSPKYLFRKEGQNVTLSCEQNLNHDAMYWYRQDPGQGLRLIYYSQIVNDFQKGDIAEGYSVSREKKESFPLTVTSAQKNPTAFYLCASSSTRVEKLFFGSGTQLSVL.

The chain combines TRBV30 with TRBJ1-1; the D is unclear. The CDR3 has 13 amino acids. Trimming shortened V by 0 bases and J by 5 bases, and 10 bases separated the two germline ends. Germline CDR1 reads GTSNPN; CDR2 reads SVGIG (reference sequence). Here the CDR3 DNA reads TGTGCCTGGAGTGTACTGTATTTAACTGAAGCTTTCTTT. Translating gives CAWSVLYLTEAFF.

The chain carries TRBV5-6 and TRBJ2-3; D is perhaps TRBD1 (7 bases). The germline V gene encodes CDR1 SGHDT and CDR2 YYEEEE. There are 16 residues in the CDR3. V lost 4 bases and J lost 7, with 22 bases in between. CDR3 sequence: CASSRFGGQHTNTQYF. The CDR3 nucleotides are TGTGCCAGCAGCCGCTTCGGGGGACAGCACACTAATACGCAGTATTTT.

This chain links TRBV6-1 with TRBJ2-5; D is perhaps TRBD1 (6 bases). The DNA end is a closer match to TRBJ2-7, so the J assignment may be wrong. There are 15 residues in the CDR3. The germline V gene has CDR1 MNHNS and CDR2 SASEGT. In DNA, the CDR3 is TGTGCCAGCAGTGAAACTTGGACAGTAGGGTACGAGCAGTACTTC. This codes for CASSETWTVGYEQYF.

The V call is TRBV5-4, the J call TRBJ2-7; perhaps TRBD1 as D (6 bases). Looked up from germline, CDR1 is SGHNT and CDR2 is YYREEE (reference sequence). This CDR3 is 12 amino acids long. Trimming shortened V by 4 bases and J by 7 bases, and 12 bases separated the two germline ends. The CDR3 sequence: CASSAGTGEQYF. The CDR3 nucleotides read TGTGCCAGCAGCGCCGGCACAGGGGAGCAGTACTTC.

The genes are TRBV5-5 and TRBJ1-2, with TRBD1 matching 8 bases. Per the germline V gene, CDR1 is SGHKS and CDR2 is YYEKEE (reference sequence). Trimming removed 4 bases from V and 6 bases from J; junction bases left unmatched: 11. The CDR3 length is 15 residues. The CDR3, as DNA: TGTGCCAGCAGCCCCAGGCAGGGGGCGTGGGATGGCTACACCTTC. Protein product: CASSPRQGAWDGYTF.

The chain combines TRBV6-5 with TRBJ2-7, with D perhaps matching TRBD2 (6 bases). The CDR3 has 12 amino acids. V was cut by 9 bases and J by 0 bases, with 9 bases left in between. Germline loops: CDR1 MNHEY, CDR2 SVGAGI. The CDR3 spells CASRRDSYEQYF. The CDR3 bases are TGTGCCAGTCGGCGGGACTCCTACGAGCAGTACTTC.

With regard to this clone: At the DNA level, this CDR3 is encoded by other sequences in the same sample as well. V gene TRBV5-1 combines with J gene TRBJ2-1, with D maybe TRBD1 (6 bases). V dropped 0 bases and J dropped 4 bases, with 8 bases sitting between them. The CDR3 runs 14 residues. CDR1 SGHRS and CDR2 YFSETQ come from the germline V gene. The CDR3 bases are TGCGCCAGCAGCTTGGGACAGGTATACAATGAGCAGTTCTTC. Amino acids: CASSLGQVYNEQFF.

The CDR3 DNA is TGTGCCAGCAGTGCACTGACAGGGGATTTACATGGCTACACCTTC. It codes for CASSALTGDLHGYTF. The V call is TRBV2, the J call TRBJ1-2, with 8 bases matching TRBD1. The CDR3 loop spans 15 amino acids. V dropped 4 bases and J dropped 6; count of bases not matched to a gene: 10. The germline V gene encodes CDR1 SNHLY and CDR2 FYNNEI.

The CDR3 DNA sequence: TGCAGCGCCCAGCTCTCCGGGTCACTGCAGGATACGCAGTATTTT. Translating gives CSAQLSGSLQDTQYF. The chain is built from TRBV29-1 and TRBJ2-3; D uncertain. CDR3 length: 15 amino acids. Per germline, CDR1 SQVTM and CDR2 ANQGSEA. Deletions cut 7 bases from V and 6 bases from J, with 23 bases between.

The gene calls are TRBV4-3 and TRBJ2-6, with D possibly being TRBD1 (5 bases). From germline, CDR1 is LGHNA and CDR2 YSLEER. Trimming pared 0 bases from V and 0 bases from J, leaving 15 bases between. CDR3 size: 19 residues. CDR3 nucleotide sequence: TGCGCCAGCAGCCAAGATGGAGCAGGGCTGATCTCTGGGGCCAACGTCCTGACTTTC. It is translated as CASSQDGAGLISGANVLTF.

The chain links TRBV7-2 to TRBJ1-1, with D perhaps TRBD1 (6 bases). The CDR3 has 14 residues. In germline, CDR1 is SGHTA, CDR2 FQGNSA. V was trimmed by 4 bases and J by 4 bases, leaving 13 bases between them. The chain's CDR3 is CASSSSAGATEAFF. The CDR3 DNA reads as TGTGCCAGCAGCTCTAGTGCAGGGGCCACTGAAGCTTTCTTT.

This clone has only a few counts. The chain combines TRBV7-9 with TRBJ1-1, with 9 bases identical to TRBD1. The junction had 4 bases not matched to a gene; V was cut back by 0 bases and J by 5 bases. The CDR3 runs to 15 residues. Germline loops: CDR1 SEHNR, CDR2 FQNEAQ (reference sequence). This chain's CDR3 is CASSLAQTGGTEAFF. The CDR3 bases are TGTGCCAGCAGCTTAGCCCAGACAGGGGGGACTGAAGCTTTCTTT.

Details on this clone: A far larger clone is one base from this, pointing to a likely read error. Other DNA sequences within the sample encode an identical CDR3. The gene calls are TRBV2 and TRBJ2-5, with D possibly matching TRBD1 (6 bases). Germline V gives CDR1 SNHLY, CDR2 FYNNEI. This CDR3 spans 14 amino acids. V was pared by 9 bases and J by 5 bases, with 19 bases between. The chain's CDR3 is CASSLSTGRETQYF. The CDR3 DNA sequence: TGTGCCAGTAGTCTCTCTACAGGGCGGGAGACCCAGTACTTC.

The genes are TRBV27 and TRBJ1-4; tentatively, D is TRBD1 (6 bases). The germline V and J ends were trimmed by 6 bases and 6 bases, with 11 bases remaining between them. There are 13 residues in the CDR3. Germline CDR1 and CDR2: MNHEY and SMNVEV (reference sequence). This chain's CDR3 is CASRQGLYEKLFF. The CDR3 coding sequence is TGTGCCAGCAGACAGGGATTGTATGAAAAACTGTTTTTT.

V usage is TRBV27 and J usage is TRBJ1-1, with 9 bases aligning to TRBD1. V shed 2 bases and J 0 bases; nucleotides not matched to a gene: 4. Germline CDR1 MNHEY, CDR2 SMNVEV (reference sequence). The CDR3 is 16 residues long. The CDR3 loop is CASSLRTGVVNTEAFF. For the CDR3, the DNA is TGTGCCAGCAGTTTAAGGACAGGGGTGGTGAACACTGAAGCTTTCTTT.

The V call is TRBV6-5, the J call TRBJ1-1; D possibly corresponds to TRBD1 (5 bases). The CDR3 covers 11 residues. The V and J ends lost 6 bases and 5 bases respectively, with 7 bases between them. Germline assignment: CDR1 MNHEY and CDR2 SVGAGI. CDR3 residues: CASRGLTEAFF. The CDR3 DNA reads TGTGCCAGCAGGGGACTTACTGAAGCTTTCTTT.